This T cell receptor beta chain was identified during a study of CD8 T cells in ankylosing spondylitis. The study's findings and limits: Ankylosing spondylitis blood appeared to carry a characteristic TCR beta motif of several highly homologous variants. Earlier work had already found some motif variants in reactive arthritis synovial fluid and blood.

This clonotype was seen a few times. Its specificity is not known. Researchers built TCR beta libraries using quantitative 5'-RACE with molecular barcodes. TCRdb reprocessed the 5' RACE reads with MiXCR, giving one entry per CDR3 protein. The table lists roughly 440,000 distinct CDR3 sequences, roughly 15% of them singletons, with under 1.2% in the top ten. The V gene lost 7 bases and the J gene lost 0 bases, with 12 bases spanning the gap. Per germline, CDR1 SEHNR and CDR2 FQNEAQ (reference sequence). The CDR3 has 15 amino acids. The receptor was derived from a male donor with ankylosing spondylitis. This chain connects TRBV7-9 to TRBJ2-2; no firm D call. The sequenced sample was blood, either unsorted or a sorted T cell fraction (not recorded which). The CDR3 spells CASTLWPANTGELFF. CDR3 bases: TGTGCCAGCACCCTATGGCCAGCGAACACCGGGGAGCTGTTTTTT.